These 21 T cell receptor beta chains originate from one sample sequenced in a study of blood T cell repertoires in COVID-19. Profiled with immunoSEQ multiplex PCR; TCRdb holds only in-frame clones, not every one. The table includes tens of thousands of clones, roughly 90% detected once. Sequenced input: peripheral blood. The receptors derive from a man between 60 and 70 years old with acute or convalescent COVID-19.

In this sample, this clone turned up once. V and J are TRBV6-5 and TRBJ1-1; 7 bases are shared with TRBD1. Germline loops: CDR1 MNHEY, CDR2 SVGAGI. Losses at the gene ends were 4 bases for V and 11 bases for J; bases not matched to a gene: 7. The CDR3 runs to 12 residues. As DNA, the CDR3 is TGTGCCAGCAGTTTCAGACAGGGTAGGGCTTTCTTT. It translates to CASSFRQGRAFF.

The V and J genes are TRBV2 and TRBJ2-7, with D perhaps TRBD1 (6 bases). V was cut by 2 bases and J by 4 bases, with 15 bases left in between. This CDR3 is 15 amino acids long. Germline loops: CDR1 SNHLY, CDR2 FYNNEI. Written as DNA, the CDR3 is TGTGCCAGCAGTGAAAGTAGACAGGCACTATACGAGCAGTACTTC. This translates into CASSESRQALYEQYF. The complete variable domain, with remaining parts taken from reference TRBV2 and TRBJ2-7, reads EPEVTQTPSHQVTQMGQEVILRCVPISNHLYFYWYRQILGQKVEFLVSFYNNEISEKSEIFDDQFSVERPDGSNFTLKIRSTKLEDSAMYFCASSESRQALYEQYFGPGTRLTVT.

V gene TRBV13 combines with J gene TRBJ2-3; 16 bases map to TRBD2. V lost 5 bases to trimming and J lost 2 bases; unmatched junction nucleotides: 7. The germline CDR1 and CDR2 sequences are PRHDT and FYEKMQ (reference sequence). This CDR3 comprises 18 residues. The CDR3 here is CASSAGLAGGPDTDTQYF. CDR3 in DNA: TGTGCCAGCAGCGCGGGACTAGCGGGGGGGCCCGACACAGATACGCAGTATTTT.

The chain couples TRBV21-1 to TRBJ1-4; the table assigns TRBD1, which was not confirmed against the DNA. TRBV21-1 is described as a pseudogene. CDR3 size: 18 residues. The CDR3 loop is CASSKAGTGVGGNEKLFF. The CDR3 nucleotides read TGTGCCAGCAGCAAAGCAGGGACAGGGGTTGGGGGTAATGAAAAACTGTTTTTT.

The rearrangement uses TRBV6-1 and TRBJ2-2, with unresolved D. This CDR3 contains 14 residues. V shed 2 bases and J shed 7 bases, with 11 bases lying between them. The V gene's germline CDR1 is MNHNS and CDR2 SASEGT. In DNA, the CDR3 is TGTGCCAGCAGTGAATCTGTGTTCGGCGGGGAGCTGTTTTTT. It codes for CASSESVFGGELFF.

The chain is built from TRBV27 and TRBJ1-2; possible D gene TRBD1, 5 bases. The germline V gene has CDR1 MNHEY and CDR2 SMNVEV (reference sequence). V lost 7 bases and J 2 bases, leaving 20 bases between the germline ends. The CDR3 is 16 residues long. The CDR3 DNA is TGTGCCAGCAAACCCCTTTTGGCAGGGTTCAACTATGGCTACACCTTC. Translation: CASKPLLAGFNYGYTF.

This chain connects TRBV9 to TRBJ1-2; TRBD1 aligns across 8 bases. The germline gives CDR1 SGDLS, CDR2 YYNGEE. The CDR3 loop spans 16 amino acids. The trim removed 4 bases at V and 8 bases at J, leaving 16 bases unmatched. The CDR3 reads CASSIAWTGRDGGYTF. CDR3 nucleotides: TGTGCCAGCAGCATAGCTTGGACAGGGAGAGACGGCGGCTACACCTTC.

V and J are TRBV6-1 and TRBJ1-1; possible D gene TRBD1, 5 bases. The CDR3 consists of 14 residues. V was pared by 6 bases and J by 1 base, with 12 bases between. Germline V gives CDR1 MNHNS, CDR2 SASEGT. CDR3 sequence reads: CASRLREGNTEAFF. The DNA for the CDR3 is TGTGCCAGCAGGCTCAGGGAGGGGAACACTGAAGCTTTCTTT.

The rearrangement joins TRBV2 to TRBJ2-7, with D possibly matching TRBD1 (5 bases). Germline V gene lookup returns CDR1 SNHLY and CDR2 FYNNEI. Trimming removed 4 bases at V and 10 bases at J, with 14 bases between. The CDR3 runs 12 residues. CDR3 residues: CASSAFGQGQYF. Written as DNA, the CDR3 is TGTGCCAGCAGTGCCTTTGGGCAGGGCCAGTACTTC.

Written as DNA, the CDR3 is TGTGCCACCAGTGATTTACAGGGTCGGGATACGCAGTATTTT. Translated: CATSDLQGRDTQYF. This chain joins TRBV24-1 and TRBJ2-3; tentative D call: TRBD1 (6 bases). The CDR3 totals 14 residues. The V gene's germline CDR1 is KGHDR and CDR2 SFDVKD. V lost 1 base, J lost 6 bases, and 10 bases lay in between.

The V and J genes are TRBV4-1 and TRBJ1-2; 9 bases line up with TRBD1. J lost 4 bases, V lost 5 bases, and 8 bases had no gene match. CDR3 size: 15 residues. Germline assignment: CDR1 MGHRA and CDR2 YSYEKL. In DNA form, the CDR3 reads TGCGCCAGCAGCTTTACAGGGGGCGATGTCTATGGCTACACCTTC. Protein sequence: CASSFTGGDVYGYTF.

This clone was observed once. CDR3 in DNA: TGTGCCAGCAGTTACAAGAGGGGGGAGCTGTTTTTT. Amino acid sequence: CASSYKRGELFF. The gene calls are TRBV6-5 and TRBJ2-2, with D uncertain. The germline CDR1 and CDR2 sequences are MNHEY and SVGAGI. Trimming pared 2 bases from V and 8 bases from J, leaving 6 bases between. The CDR3 totals 12 residues.

The V gene is TRBV5-1, the J gene TRBJ2-2, with D possibly TRBD2 on 5 matching bases. Germline CDR1 and CDR2: SGHRS and YFSETQ. CDR3 size: 13 residues. Trimming removed 0 bases from V and 6 bases from J, with 6 bases in between. The CDR3 is CASSLGGAGELFF. The CDR3 nucleotides read TGCGCCAGCAGCTTGGGGGGAGCCGGGGAGCTGTTTTTT.

CDR3 loop: CASSRRDTEAFF. CDR3 DNA: TGTGCCAGCAGCCGGAGGGACACTGAAGCTTTCTTT. This chain uses TRBV11-2 with TRBJ1-1; no clear D. V was cut by 5 bases and J by 3 bases, with 7 bases left in between. This CDR3 is 12 amino acids long. Germline V gene data show CDR1 as SGHAT and CDR2 as FQNNGV. The full variable domain, rest sourced from reference TRBV11-2 and TRBJ1-1, is EAGVAQSPRYKIIEKRQSVAFWCNPISGHATLYWYQQILGQGPKLLIQFQNNGVVDDSQLPKDRFSAERLKGVDSTLKIQPAKLEDSAVYLCASSRRDTEAFFGQGTRLTVV.

This chain links TRBV27 with TRBJ2-2; D uncertain. The CDR3 runs to 14 residues. Germline CDR1 is MNHEY and CDR2 is SMNVEV (reference sequence). V was shortened by 2 bases and J by 5 bases, with 9 bases between the two germline ends. The CDR3 spells CASSLGRRTGELFF. The DNA for the CDR3 is TGTGCCAGCAGTTTAGGCAGGCGAACCGGGGAGCTGTTTTTT.

The rearrangement uses TRBV6-6 and TRBJ2-7; 7 positions match TRBD1. The germline gives CDR1 MNHNY, CDR2 SVGAGI (reference sequence). The CDR3 loop spans 15 amino acids. Trimming took 4 bases from V and 4 from J; bases not matched to a gene: 10. For the CDR3, the DNA is TGTGCCAGCAGTTCCGCACAGGGGCCACTTTACGAGCAGTACTTC. It specifies CASSSAQGPLYEQYF.

The chain joins TRBV6-6 to TRBJ1-2, with 12 bases that match TRBD1. With V trimmed by 0 bases and J by 6 bases, 5 bases remained unmatched. This CDR3 comprises 16 residues. Germline V gene lookup returns CDR1 MNHNY and CDR2 SVGAGI (reference sequence). CDR3 amino acids: CASSYSTGTGGNGYTF. DNA of the CDR3: TGTGCCAGCAGTTACTCAACCGGGACAGGGGGCAATGGCTACACCTTC.

V gene TRBV5-6 combines with J gene TRBJ1-2; the match to TRBD1 covers 7 bases. Trimming cost V 2 bases and J 2 bases; bases outside gene matches: 6. The CDR3 runs 15 residues. Germline values: CDR1 SGHDT, CDR2 YYEEEE. The CDR3, as DNA: TGTGCCAGCAGCTTCCGGGAAGGGGGCAACTATGGCTACACCTTC. This sequence encodes CASSFREGGNYGYTF. The variable domain in full, with the rest retrieved from reference TRBV5-6 and TRBJ1-2, is DAGVTQSPTHLIKTRGQQVTLRCSPKSGHDTVSWYQQALGQGPQFIFQYYEEEERQRGNFPDRFSGHQFPNYSSELNVNALLLGDSALYLCASSFREGGNYGYTFGSGTRLTVV.

The rearrangement joins TRBV20-1 to TRBJ1-5, with 7 nucleotides matching TRBD1. V was clipped by 3 bases and J by 5 bases; unmatched bases: 7. This CDR3 is 14 amino acids long. Germline V gene sequence: CDR1 DFQATT, CDR2 SNEGSKA (reference sequence). The CDR3 nucleotides are TGCAGTGCTAGTAGCGACAGGGTAGATCAGCCCCAGCATTTT. This translates into CSASSDRVDQPQHF.

The rearrangement links TRBV7-9 to TRBJ2-1, with D possibly matching TRBD2 (5 bases). CDR1 and CDR2 from the germline V gene are SEHNR and FQNEAQ (reference sequence). Trimming stripped 5 bases from V and 10 bases from J, with 6 bases between. CDR3 length: 10 amino acids. The CDR3 region has the DNA TGTGCCAGCAGCCGGGGAGAGCAGTTCTTC. Encoded protein: CASSRGEQFF.

The J gene is TRBJ1-2, the V gene TRBV20-1; 7 bases map to TRBD1. Germline CDR1 and CDR2: DFQATT and SNEGSKA (reference sequence). There are 14 residues in the CDR3. The V gene end was trimmed by 3 bases and the J gene end by 7 bases; junction bases not matched to a gene: 11. The CDR3 sequence: CSASEYRGASGYTF. DNA of the CDR3: TGCAGTGCTAGTGAGTACAGGGGCGCCAGTGGCTACACCTTC.